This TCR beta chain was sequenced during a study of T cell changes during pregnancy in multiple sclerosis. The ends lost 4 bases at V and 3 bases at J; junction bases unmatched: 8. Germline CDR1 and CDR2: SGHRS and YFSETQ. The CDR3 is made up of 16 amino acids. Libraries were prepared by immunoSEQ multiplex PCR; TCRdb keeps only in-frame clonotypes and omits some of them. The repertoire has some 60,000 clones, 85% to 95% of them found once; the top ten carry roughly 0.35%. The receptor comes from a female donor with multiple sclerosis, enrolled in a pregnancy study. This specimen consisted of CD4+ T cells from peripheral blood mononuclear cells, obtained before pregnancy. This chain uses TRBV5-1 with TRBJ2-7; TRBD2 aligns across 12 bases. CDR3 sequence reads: CASSPTSGRNIYEQYF. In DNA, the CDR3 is TGCGCCAGCAGCCCTACTAGCGGGAGGAATATCTACGAGCAGTACTTC. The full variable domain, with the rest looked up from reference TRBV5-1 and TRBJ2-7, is KAGVTQTPRYLIKTRGQQVTLSCSPISGHRSVSWYQQTPGQGLQFLFEYFSETQRNKGNFPGRFSGRQFSNSRSEMNVSTLELGDSALYLCASSPTSGRNIYEQYFGPGTRLTVT.